Shown below are 10 T cell receptor beta chains from a single sample sequenced in a study of control samples from healthy donors and cancer patients. This table comes from immunoSEQ multiplex PCR, and its TCRdb copy is limited to in-frame clones, with some not included. The repertoire holds some 170,000 clones, with nearly 96% as singletons. Sequencing was performed on blood. The source is a woman aged 30 to 39 in good health.

The CDR3 DNA follows: TGCGCCAGCAGCTGGGGGACAGGGCCCGGCACTGAAGCTTTCTTT. It specifies CASSWGTGPGTEAFF. This rearrangement joins TRBV5-1 to TRBJ1-1, with 9 nucleotides matching TRBD1. CDR3 length: 15 residues. The germline V gene has CDR1 SGHRS and CDR2 YFSETQ. The V segment lost 3 bases and the J segment 4 bases; nucleotides outside the gene matches: 7.

The chain couples TRBV30 to TRBJ1-1; D remains ambiguous. The V end lost 2 bases, the J end lost 3 bases, and 4 bases lay between the germline ends. Germline CDR1 GTSNPN, CDR2 SVGIG (reference sequence). The CDR3 runs 11 residues. The CDR3 DNA is TGTGCCTGGAGTAGGGACACTGAAGCTTTCTTT. Translating it yields CAWSRDTEAFF.

The chain couples TRBV18 to TRBJ2-1, with TRBD2 identical over 9 bases. The V and J ends lost 1 base and 2 bases, in that order; junction bases with no gene match: 6. Germline loops: CDR1 KGHSH, CDR2 LQKENI. The CDR3 is 17 residues long. The CDR3, as DNA: TGTGCCAGCTCACCACGGATGGCTAGCGGGACCTACAATGAGCAGTTCTTC. Amino acids: CASSPRMASGTYNEQFF. The complete variable domain, with remaining parts taken from reference TRBV18 and TRBJ2-1, reads NAGVMQNPRHLVRRRGQEARLRCSPMKGHSHVYWYRQLPEEGLKFMVYLQKENIIDESGMPKERFSAEFPKEGPSILRIQQVVRGDSAAYFCASSPRMASGTYNEQFFGPGTRLTVL.

The genes are TRBV6-2 or TRBV6-3 and TRBJ2-4; 10 bases agree with TRBD2. Germline CDR1 and CDR2: MNHEY and SVGEGT. This CDR3 is built from 20 residues. V shed 0 bases, J shed 0 bases, and the junction held 11 bases outside the gene matches. CDR3 in amino acids: CASSYSLLASGGEAKNIQYF. In nucleotides, the CDR3 is TGTGCCAGCAGTTACTCGTTGCTCGCTAGCGGGGGCGAAGCCAAAAACATTCAGTACTTC.

The rearrangement joins TRBV15 to TRBJ2-2, with 8 bases fitting TRBD2. This CDR3 has 20 amino acids. Germline CDR1 and CDR2: LNHNV and YYDKDF (reference sequence). The V and J ends lost 0 bases and 3 bases, in that order; junction bases with no gene match: 15. The CDR3: CATSREGPANSGVYTGELFF. CDR3 sequence (DNA): TGTGCCACCAGCAGAGAGGGACCGGCTAATAGCGGGGTATACACCGGGGAGCTGTTTTTT.

In nucleotides, the CDR3 is TGTGCCAGCAGTTCTACTCACAGGGCCGGCTATGGCTACACCTTC. As protein: CASSSTHRAGYGYTF. The J gene is TRBJ1-2, the V gene TRBV28; D is possibly TRBD1 (6 bases). CDR3 length: 15 amino acids. Germline CDR1 reads MDHEN; CDR2 reads SYDVKM. V was trimmed by 4 bases and J by 4 bases, leaving 16 bases between them.

This clone is a singleton in its sample. The chain carries TRBV6-6 and TRBJ2-7, with a tentative D call TRBD2 (5 bases). The germline V gene has CDR1 MNHNY and CDR2 SVGAGI (reference sequence). The V gene lost 5 bases and the J gene lost 0 bases, with 14 bases spanning the gap. The CDR3 is made up of 15 amino acids. The CDR3 DNA reads as TGTGCCAGCAGTACTAGGACCGGTAACTCCTACGAGCAGTACTTC. This translates into CASSTRTGNSYEQYF.

This clone has only one observation. This rearrangement joins TRBV3-1 (or the pseudogene TRBV3-2) to TRBJ2-3, with 9 positions matching TRBD2. J was trimmed by 14 bases and V by 2 bases; bases with no gene match: 8. The CDR3 has 13 residues. CDR1 is LGHDT, CDR2 YNNKEL, per germline (reference sequence). The CDR3 region has the DNA TGTGCCAGCAGCCAACCGGGACTAGCTTTCAGGTATTTT. This encodes CASSQPGLAFRYF.

The rearrangement links TRBV6-5 to TRBJ2-7; a possible D gene is TRBD2 (6 bases). Trimming took 2 bases from V and 3 from J, leaving 8 bases between them. CDR1 and CDR2 (germline): MNHEY, SVGAGI. CDR3 length equals 13 residues. This chain's CDR3 is CASSYVGGYEQYF. CDR3 nucleotide sequence: TGTGCCAGCAGTTACGTGGGGGGCTACGAGCAGTACTTC.

The chain carries TRBV19 and TRBJ2-3, with 9 bases fitting TRBD1. The CDR3 consists of 14 residues. CDR1 and CDR2 from the germline V gene are LNHDA and SQIVND (reference sequence). J gave up 3 bases and V 8 bases, and 6 bases lay outside the gene matches. Written as DNA, the CDR3 is TGTGCCAGTTGGGACAGGGTGGGGACAGATACGCAGTATTTT. Protein: CASWDRVGTDTQYF. Variable domain in full (rest from reference TRBV19 and TRBJ2-3): DGGITQSPKYLFRKEGQNVTLSCEQNLNHDAMYWYRQDPGQGLRLIYYSQIVNDFQKGDIAEGYSVSREKKESFPLTVTSAQKNPTAFYLCASWDRVGTDTQYFGPGTRLTVL.